This T cell receptor beta chain derives from a study of T cell repertoires in cytomegalovirus infection. Across the whole study: Public signatures in TCR beta pointed to CMV infection and matching HLA type.

This clonotype was seen repeatedly, ten times or more. Its antigen is not identified. A read error may account for a junction end that differs from germline. Study outcomes and limitations: Ex vivo, HLA-C-restricted CMV-specific TCR beta clonotypes prevailed over the rest of the response.

Germline V CDR1 and CDR2: MNHEY, SVGEGT. This CDR3 is built from 12 residues. TCRdb reprocessed the reads via MiXCR and lists one record per CDR3 protein. The sample consists of some 220,000 distinct CDR3 sequences, approximately 7% of them appearing once. This TCR derives from a human donor in good health (CMV status not recorded). Some clones in this sample may be carry-over from other donors' samples. This rearrangement joins TRBV6-2 or TRBV6-3 to TRBJ2-5; D gene unclear. The material sequenced was PBMCs. CDR3 bases: TGTGCCAGCAATTACCCTCGTCAGCCCCAGTACTTC. It translates to CASNYPRQPQYF.